The 8 T cell receptor beta chains below were found in one sample sequenced in a study of graft-versus-host responses after intestinal transplantation. Libraries were prepared by immunoSEQ multiplex PCR; TCRdb keeps only in-frame clonotypes and omits some of them. The sample contains thousands of clones, around 68% of which appear only once. Intraepithelial and lamina propria lymphocytes were isolated from graft specimens. This sample comprised ileum tissue, obtained 50 to 55 days after transplant. The receptors were gathered from a human patient who received an intestinal transplant, so some T cells may come from the graft donor.

The V and J genes are TRBV5-8 and TRBJ2-7, with a possible D match to TRBD1 (6 bases). The CDR3 totals 14 residues. With 0 bases removed from V and 0 bases from J, the gap between germline ends came to 7 bases. CDR1 and CDR2 (germline): SGHTS, YDEGEE. The CDR3 region is CASSLEGGSYEQYV. DNA for the CDR3: TGTGCCAGCAGCTTGGAAGGGGGCTCCTACGAGCAGTACGTC.

The V and J genes are TRBV6-1 and TRBJ2-5, with D possibly TRBD1 on 5 matching bases. The germline CDR1 and CDR2 sequences are MNHNS and SASEGT. Trimming took off 6 bases at V and 9 bases at J, with 14 bases between the two ends. The CDR3 is 12 amino acids. The chain's CDR3 is CASRESFRAQYF. The CDR3 DNA reads as TGTGCCAGCAGGGAGAGTTTCAGGGCCCAGTACTTC.

This clone was observed a few times. The chain carries TRBV6-6 and TRBJ2-1; D unclear. Germline V gene data show CDR1 as MNHNY and CDR2 as SVGAGI (reference sequence). The CDR3 length is 12 residues. Deletions cut 2 bases from V and 8 bases from J, with 7 bases between. The CDR3 DNA sequence: TGTGCCAGCAGTTACATTGCGGATGAGCAGTTCTTC. As protein: CASSYIADEQFF.

The chain couples TRBV6-5 to TRBJ2-2; D ambiguous. Germline V CDR1 and CDR2: MNHEY, SVGAGI. Trimming pared 2 bases from V and 3 bases from J, leaving 7 bases between. This CDR3 is built from 14 residues. The CDR3 loop reads CASSYSTDTGELFF. For the CDR3, the DNA is TGTGCCAGCAGTTACAGCACAGACACCGGGGAGCTGTTTTTT.

This clone occurred once. The J gene is TRBJ1-1, the V gene TRBV28, with a tentative D call TRBD1 (6 bases). Germline lookup yields CDR1 MDHEN and CDR2 SYDVKM. The V gene lost 6 bases and the J gene lost 0 bases, with 11 bases spanning the gap. The CDR3 covers 14 residues. The DNA for the CDR3 is TGTGCCAGCAGCCCAGGGGTGGTGAACACTGAAGCTTTCTTT. It encodes CASSPGVVNTEAFF.

Only one count was recorded for this clone. The V call is TRBV5-5, the J call TRBJ2-7, with 7 bases fitting TRBD1. This CDR3 comprises 12 residues. Germline-derived CDR1 and CDR2 are SGHKS and YYEKEE (reference sequence). The CDR3 sequence is CASSLLGQPSWV. In nucleotides, the CDR3 is TGTGCCAGCAGCTTGCTGGGACAGCCGAGTTGGGTC.

This clone was seen a single time. The rearrangement uses TRBV29-1 and TRBJ2-7; the D gene is possibly TRBD1 (5 bases). Germline V gene sequence: CDR1 SQVTM, CDR2 ANQGSEA. The CDR3 totals 14 residues. With 4 bases removed from V and 3 bases from J, the gap between germline ends came to 16 bases. The CDR3 nucleotides are TGCAGCGTTGTACACAGGACACCCCGCTACGAGCAGTACGTC. This gives the protein CSVVHRTPRYEQYV.

This chain connects TRBV28 to TRBJ2-1, with TRBD2 matching 8 bases. V trimming: 5 bases; J trimming: 7 bases; junction bases outside the gene matches: 7. Per germline, CDR1 MDHEN and CDR2 SYDVKM. The CDR3 extends over 14 amino acids. The CDR3 loop is CASSASGTRNEQFF. CDR3 sequence (DNA): TGTGCCAGCAGTGCCTCCGGGACTAGGAATGAGCAGTTCTTC.